This TCR beta chain is drawn from a study of control samples from healthy donors and cancer patients. The assay was immunoSEQ multiplex PCR, and TCRdb's table has in-frame clones only and misses some. This table holds over 150,000 clones, approximately 96% found once. The CDR3 covers 13 residues. Trimming cost V 5 bases and J 4 bases, with 9 bases left between them. Germline assignment: CDR1 SGHNT and CDR2 YENEEA. J is TRBJ2-1 and V is TRBV11-3; the D is unclear. The sequenced sample was blood. This clonotype was sampled from a man aged 40-49 years in good health. The CDR3, as DNA: TGTGCCAGCAGCCGGCCCGGGTACAATGAGCAGTTCTTC. Translating it yields CASSRPGYNEQFF.